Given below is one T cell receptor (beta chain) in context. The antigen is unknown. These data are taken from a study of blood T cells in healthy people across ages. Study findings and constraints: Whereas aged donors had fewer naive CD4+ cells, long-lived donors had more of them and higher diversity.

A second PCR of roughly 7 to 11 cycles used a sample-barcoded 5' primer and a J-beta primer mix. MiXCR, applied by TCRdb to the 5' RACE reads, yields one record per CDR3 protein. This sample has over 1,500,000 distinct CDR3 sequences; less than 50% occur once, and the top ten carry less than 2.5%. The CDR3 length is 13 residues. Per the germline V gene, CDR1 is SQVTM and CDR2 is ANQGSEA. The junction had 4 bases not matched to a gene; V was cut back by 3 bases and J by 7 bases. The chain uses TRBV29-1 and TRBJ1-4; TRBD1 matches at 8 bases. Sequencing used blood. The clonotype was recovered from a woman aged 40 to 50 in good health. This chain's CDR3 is CSVEDRASEKLFF. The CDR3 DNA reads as TGCAGCGTTGAGGACAGGGCGAGTGAAAAACTGTTTTTT.